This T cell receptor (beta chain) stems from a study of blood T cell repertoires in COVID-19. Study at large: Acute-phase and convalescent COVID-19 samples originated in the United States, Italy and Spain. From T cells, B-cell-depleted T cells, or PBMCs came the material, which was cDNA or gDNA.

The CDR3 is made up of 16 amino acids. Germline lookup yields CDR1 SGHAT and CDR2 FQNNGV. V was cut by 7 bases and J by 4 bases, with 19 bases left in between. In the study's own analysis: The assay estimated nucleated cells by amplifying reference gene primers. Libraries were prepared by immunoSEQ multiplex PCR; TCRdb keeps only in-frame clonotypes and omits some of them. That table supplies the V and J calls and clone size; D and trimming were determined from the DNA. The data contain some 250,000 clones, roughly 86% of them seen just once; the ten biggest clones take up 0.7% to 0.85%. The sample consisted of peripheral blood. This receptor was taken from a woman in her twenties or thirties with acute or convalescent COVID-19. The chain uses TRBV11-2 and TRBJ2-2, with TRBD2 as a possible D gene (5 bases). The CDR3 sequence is CASNLGLRAGTGELFF. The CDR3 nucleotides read TGTGCCAGCAACCTCGGGTTGAGGGCCGGCACCGGGGAGCTGTTTTTT.